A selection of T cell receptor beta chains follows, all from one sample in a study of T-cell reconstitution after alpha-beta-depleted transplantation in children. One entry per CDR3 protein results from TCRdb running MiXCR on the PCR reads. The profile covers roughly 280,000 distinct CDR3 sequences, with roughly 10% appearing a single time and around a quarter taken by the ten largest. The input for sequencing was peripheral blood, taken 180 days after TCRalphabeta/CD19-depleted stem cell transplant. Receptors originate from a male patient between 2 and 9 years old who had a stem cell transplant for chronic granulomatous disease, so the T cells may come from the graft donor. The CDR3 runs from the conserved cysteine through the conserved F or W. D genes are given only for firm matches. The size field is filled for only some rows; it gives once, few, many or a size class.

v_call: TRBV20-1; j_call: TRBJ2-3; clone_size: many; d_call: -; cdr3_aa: CSAPSGAGTDTQYF; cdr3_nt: TGCAGTGCTCCATCCGGGGCGGGCACAGATACGCAGTATTTT
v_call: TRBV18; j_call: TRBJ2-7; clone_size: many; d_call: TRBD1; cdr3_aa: CASSRGQLVFYEQYF; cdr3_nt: TGTGCCAGCTCACGGGGACAGTTGGTCTTCTACGAGCAGTACTTC
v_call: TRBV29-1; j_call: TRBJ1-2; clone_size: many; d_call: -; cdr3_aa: CSVEAMMGGRGYTF; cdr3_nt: TGCAGCGTTGAAGCAATGATGGGGGGCAGAGGCTACACCTTC
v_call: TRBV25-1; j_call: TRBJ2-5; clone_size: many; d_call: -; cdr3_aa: CASSNAQNQETQYF; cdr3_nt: TGTGCCAGCAGCAACGCCCAGAACCAAGAGACCCAGTACTTC
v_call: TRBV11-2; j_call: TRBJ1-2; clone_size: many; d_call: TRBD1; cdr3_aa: CASSVGTGLKHLYGYTF; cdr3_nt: TGTGCCAGCAGCGTCGGGACAGGGCTTAAACACCTCTATGGCTACACCTTC
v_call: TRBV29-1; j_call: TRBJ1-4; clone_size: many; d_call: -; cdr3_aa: CSVTGQLREKLFF; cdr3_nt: TGCAGCGTTACCGGACAGTTAAGGGAAAAACTGTTTTTT
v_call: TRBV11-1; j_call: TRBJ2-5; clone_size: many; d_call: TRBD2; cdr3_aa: CASSLEVLAGGQETQYF; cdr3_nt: TGTGCCAGCAGCTTAGAAGTTCTAGCGGGAGGTCAAGAGACCCAGTACTTC
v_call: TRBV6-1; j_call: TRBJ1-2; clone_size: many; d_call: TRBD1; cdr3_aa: CASSRARGPGQGGYGYTF; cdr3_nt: TGTGCCAGCAGCCGCGCCAGGGGGCCGGGACAGGGAGGCTATGGCTACACCTTC
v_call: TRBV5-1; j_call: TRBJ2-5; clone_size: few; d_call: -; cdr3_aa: CASSLVATNQETQYF; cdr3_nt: TGCGCCAGCAGCTTGGTGGCTACCAACCAAGAGACCCAGTACTTC
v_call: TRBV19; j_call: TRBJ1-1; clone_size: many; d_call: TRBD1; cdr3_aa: CASRQGWTEAFF; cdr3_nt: TGTGCCAGTCGACAGGGGTGGACTGAAGCTTTCTTT
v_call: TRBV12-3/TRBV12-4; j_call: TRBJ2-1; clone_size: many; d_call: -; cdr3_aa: CASSLTGQQFF; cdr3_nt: TGTGCCAGCAGTTTAACGGGACAGCAGTTCTTC
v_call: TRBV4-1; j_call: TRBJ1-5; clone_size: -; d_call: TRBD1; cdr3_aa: CASSQWTGKDQPQHF; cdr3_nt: TGCGCCAGCAGCCAATGGACAGGGAAAGATCAGCCCCAGCATTTT
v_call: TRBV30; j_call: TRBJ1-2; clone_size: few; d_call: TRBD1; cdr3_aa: CAWSHTWGQKGFYGYTF; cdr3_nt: TGTGCCTGGAGTCACACCTGGGGACAGAAGGGATTCTATGGCTACACCTTC
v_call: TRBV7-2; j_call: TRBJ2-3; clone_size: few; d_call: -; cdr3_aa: CASSLGPQGLNTDTQYF; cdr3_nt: TGTGCCAGCAGCTTAGGCCCCCAGGGACTGAACACAGATACGCAGTATTTT